This TCR beta chain appears in the sequencing data of a study of OX40 agonist ivuxolimab in advanced cancers. Study-wide results and caveats: Expanded clones were, on average, more numerous in CD8+ T cells than in CD4+.

Germline values: CDR1 SGHTA, CDR2 FQGNSA. The CDR3 runs 18 residues. The ends were cut back, 5 bases at V and 0 bases at J, with 21 bases in the middle. Assay: immunoSEQ multiplex PCR; the TCRdb copy retains only in-frame clones and omits some. Of nearly 25,000 clones in the sample, around 73% are singletons; the top ten hold approximately 1.5%. Notes on this clone: What it binds is unknown.

The chain has TRBV7-2 and TRBJ2-3, with D possibly called TRBD1 or TRBD2 (5 bases each). Material: CD4+ or CD8+ T cells sorted from blood, obtained in a trial of the OX40 agonist ivuxolimab. This receptor was obtained from an adult with an advanced solid tumor such as melanoma, head and neck, liver or kidney cancer. The CDR3 bases are TGTGCCAGCAGCACCCCACCGGGGTGGGGCCCTAGCACAGATACGCAGTATTTT. This encodes CASSTPPGWGPSTDTQYF.